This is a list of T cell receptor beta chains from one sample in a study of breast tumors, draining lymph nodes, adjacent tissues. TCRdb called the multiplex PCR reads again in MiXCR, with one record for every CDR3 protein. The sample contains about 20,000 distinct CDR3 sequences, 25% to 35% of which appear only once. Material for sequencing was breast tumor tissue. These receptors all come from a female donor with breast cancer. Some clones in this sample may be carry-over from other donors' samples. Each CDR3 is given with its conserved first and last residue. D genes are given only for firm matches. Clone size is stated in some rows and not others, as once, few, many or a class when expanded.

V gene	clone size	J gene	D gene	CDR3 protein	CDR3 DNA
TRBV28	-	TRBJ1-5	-	CASSPMPGQRKPQHF	TGTGCCAGCAGTCCGATGCCGGGCCAGAGGAAGCCCCAGCATTTT
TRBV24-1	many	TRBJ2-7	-	CATSDLRGYEQYF	TGTGCCACCAGTGATTTGAGAGGGTACGAGCAGTACTTC
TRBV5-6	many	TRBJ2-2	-	CASSPASAGELFF	TGTGCCAGCAGCCCAGCTAGCGCCGGGGAGCTGTTTTTT
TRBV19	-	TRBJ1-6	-	CASSKARSGSSCNSPLHF	TGTGCCAGTAGTAAGGCAAGGTCCGGGAGCTCCTGTAATTCACCCCTCCACTTT
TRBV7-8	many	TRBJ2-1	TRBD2	CASSSSGGMSSYNEQFF	TGTGCCAGCAGCTCTAGCGGGGGGATGAGTAGCTACAATGAGCAGTTCTTC
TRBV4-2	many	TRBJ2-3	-	CASSPGLAHTDTQYF	TGTGCCAGCAGCCCGGGACTCGCCCACACAGATACGCAGTATTTT
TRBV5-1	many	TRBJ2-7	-	CASSFGGAGNEQYF	TGCGCCAGCAGCTTTGGGGGGGCAGGGAACGAGCAGTACTTC
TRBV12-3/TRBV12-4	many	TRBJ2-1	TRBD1	CASSSTGPFRYNEQFF	TGTGCCAGCAGTTCGACAGGGCCTTTCCGCTACAATGAGCAGTTCTTC
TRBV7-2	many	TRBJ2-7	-	CASSLGLADPYEQYF	TGTGCCAGCAGCTTAGGCTTAGCGGATCCCTACGAGCAGTACTTC
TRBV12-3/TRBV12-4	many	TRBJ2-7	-	CASTRGSGEQYF	TGTGCCAGCACCCGCGGGTCGGGGGAGCAGTACTTC
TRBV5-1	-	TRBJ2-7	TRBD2	CASRTPRLAGDEQYF	TGCGCCAGCCGCACTCCTCGTCTAGCGGGAGACGAGCAGTACTTC
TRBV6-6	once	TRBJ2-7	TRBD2	CASSRLAGVAYEQYF	TGTGCCAGCAGTCGACTAGCGGGAGTTGCTTACGAGCAGTACTTC
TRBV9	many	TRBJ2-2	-	CASSVKDGTGELFF	TGTGCCAGCAGCGTAAAGGACGGGACCGGGGAGCTGTTTTTT
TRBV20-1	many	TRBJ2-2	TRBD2	CSAREALAGAGGELFF	TGCAGTGCTAGAGAAGCACTAGCGGGAGCCGGCGGGGAGCTGTTTTTT
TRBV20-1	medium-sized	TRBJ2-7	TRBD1	CSARPGTGGHEQYF	TGCAGTGCTAGACCCGGGACAGGGGGCCACGAGCAGTACTTC
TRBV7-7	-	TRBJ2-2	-	CASSLLSNTGELFF	TGTGCCAGCAGCTTACTTTCGAACACCGGGGAGCTGTTTTTT
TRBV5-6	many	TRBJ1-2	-	CASTPRKVWDYGYTF	TGTGCCAGCACCCCTCGGAAGGTCTGGGACTATGGCTACACCTTC
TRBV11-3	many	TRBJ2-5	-	CASSLGRAETQYF	TGTGCCAGCAGCTTAGGCCGGGCAGAGACCCAGTACTTC
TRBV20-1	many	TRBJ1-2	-	CSARAQGANYGYTF	TGCAGTGCTAGAGCGCAGGGAGCTAACTATGGCTACACCTTC
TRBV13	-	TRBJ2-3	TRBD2	CASSSRTSPNTQYF	TGTGCCAGCAGCTCTAGGACTAGCCCTAATACGCAGTATTTT
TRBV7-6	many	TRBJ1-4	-	CASSLVGATNEKLFF	TGTGCCAGCAGCTTAGTCGGAGCAACTAATGAAAAACTGTTTTTT
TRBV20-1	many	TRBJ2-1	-	CSATPSAYNEQFF	TGCAGTGCTACACCTAGCGCCTACAATGAGCAGTTCTTC
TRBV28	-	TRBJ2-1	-	CASSLFGFSYNEQFF	TGTGCCAGCAGTTTATTCGGGTTCTCCTACAATGAGCAGTTCTTC
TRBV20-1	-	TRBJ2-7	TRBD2	CSAKAGAGAYEQYF	TGCAGTGCCAAAGCGGGAGCAGGAGCCTACGAGCAGTACTTC
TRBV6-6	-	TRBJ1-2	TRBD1	CASSHSRQGNYGYTF	TGTGCCAGCAGTCACTCCAGACAGGGAAACTATGGCTACACCTTC
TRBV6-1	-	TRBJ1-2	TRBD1	CASTLTGSGGYTF	TGTGCCAGCACCCTGACAGGGTCGGGTGGCTACACCTTC
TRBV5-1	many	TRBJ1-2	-	CASSLGQGERYTF	TGCGCCAGCAGCTTGGGGCAGGGAGAGCGCTACACCTTC
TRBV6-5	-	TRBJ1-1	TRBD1	CASSYLTGGNTEAFF	TGTGCCAGCAGTTACCTCACAGGGGGTAACACTGAAGCTTTCTTT
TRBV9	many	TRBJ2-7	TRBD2	CASSVDGGGTYEQYF	TGTGCCAGCAGCGTAGATGGCGGGGGGACTTACGAGCAGTACTTC
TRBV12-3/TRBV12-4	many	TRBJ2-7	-	CAICRGRDYEQYF	TGTGCCATCTGTAGGGGCAGGGACTACGAGCAGTACTTC
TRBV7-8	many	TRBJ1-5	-	CASSLPDQRQHF	TGTGCCAGCAGCTTACCAGACCAGAGGCAGCATTTT
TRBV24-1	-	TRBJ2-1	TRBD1	CAASDRTGSNEQFF	TGTGCCGCCAGTGATCGGACAGGAAGCAATGAGCAGTTCTTC
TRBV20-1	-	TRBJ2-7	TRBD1	CSAKQGADTGEQYF	TGCAGTGCTAAGCAGGGGGCGGACACCGGGGAGCAGTACTTC
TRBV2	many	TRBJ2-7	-	CASSEVGSSYEQYF	TGTGCCAGCAGTGAAGTGGGTAGCTCCTACGAGCAGTACTTC
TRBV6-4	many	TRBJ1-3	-	CASSVVESSGNTIYF	TGTGCCAGCAGTGTTGTCGAAAGCTCTGGAAACACCATATATTTT
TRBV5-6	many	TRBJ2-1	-	CASSLMSYNEQFF	TGTGCCAGCAGCTTAATGTCCTACAATGAGCAGTTCTTC
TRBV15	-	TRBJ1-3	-	CATSLSGNTIYF	TGTGCCACCAGCCTCTCTGGAAACACCATATATTTT
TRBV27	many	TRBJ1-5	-	CASSLGGSQPQHF	TGTGCCAGCAGTTTAGGGGGCTCTCAGCCCCAGCATTTT
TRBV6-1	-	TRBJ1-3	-	CAISWSGTGNTIYF	TGTGCCATCTCCTGGTCGGGCACCGGAAACACCATATATTTT
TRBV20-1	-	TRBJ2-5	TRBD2	CSASLAEETQYF	TGCAGTGCTAGCCTAGCGGAAGAGACCCAGTACTTC
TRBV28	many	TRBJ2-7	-	CASSLAGVSTYEQYF	TGTGCCAGCAGTTTAGCAGGGGTGTCAACCTACGAGCAGTACTTC
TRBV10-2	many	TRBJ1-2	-	CASMKDSYGYTF	TGCGCCAGCATGAAGGACAGCTATGGCTACACCTTC
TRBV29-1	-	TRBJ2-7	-	CSVNGAGSHDFYEQYF	TGCAGCGTTAATGGGGCCGGATCCCACGACTTCTACGAGCAGTACTTC
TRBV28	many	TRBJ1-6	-	CASLPLWGGSPLHF	TGTGCCAGCCTCCCCCTGTGGGGGGGTTCACCCCTCCACTTT
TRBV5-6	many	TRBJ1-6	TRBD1	CASSRSGGQGHNSPLHF	TGTGCCAGCAGCAGGAGCGGGGGACAGGGACATAATTCACCCCTCCACTTT
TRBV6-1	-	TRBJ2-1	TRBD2	CASRWTSGNNEQFF	TGTGCCAGCAGGTGGACTAGCGGGAATAATGAGCAGTTCTTC
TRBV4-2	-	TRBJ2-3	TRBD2	CASSQETLAGGPVDTQYF	TGTGCCAGCAGCCAAGAGACCCTAGCGGGAGGGCCGGTAGATACGCAGTATTTT
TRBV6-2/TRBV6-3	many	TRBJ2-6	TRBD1	CASRRGPGANVLTF	TGTGCCAGCAGGAGGGGGCCTGGGGCCAACGTCCTGACTTTC
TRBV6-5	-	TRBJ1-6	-	CASSRRQTSPLHF	TGTGCCAGCAGCCGCCGACAGACTTCACCCCTCCACTTT
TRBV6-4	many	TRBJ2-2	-	CATSDSGTGELFF	TGTGCCACCTCGGACAGCGGCACCGGGGAGCTGTTTTTT
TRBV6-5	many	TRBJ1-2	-	CASKGGANYGYTF	TGTGCCAGCAAGGGGGGAGCCAACTATGGCTACACCTTC
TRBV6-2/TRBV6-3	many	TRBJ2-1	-	CASSYGQGSEQFF	TGTGCCAGCAGTTACGGTCAGGGTAGTGAGCAGTTCTTC
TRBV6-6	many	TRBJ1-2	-	CASSYVDTSTNGYTF	TGTGCCAGCAGTTACGTTGACACGTCGACAAATGGCTACACCTTC